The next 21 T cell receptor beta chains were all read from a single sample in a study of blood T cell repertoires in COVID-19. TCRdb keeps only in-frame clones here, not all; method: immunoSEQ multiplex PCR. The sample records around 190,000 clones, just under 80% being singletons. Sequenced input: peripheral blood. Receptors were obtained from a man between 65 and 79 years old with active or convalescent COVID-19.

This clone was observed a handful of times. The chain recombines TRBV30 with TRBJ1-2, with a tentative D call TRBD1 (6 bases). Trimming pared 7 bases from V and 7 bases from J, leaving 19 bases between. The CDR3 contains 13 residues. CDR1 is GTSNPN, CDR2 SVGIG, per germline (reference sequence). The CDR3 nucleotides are TGTGCCTCAACGACACAGGGTGTCTCTGGCTACACCTTC. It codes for CASTTQGVSGYTF. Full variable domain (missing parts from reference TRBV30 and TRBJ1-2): SQTIHQWPATLVQPVGSPLSLECTVEGTSNPNLYWYRQAAGRGLQLLFYSVGIGQISSEVPQNLSASRPQDRQFILSSKKLLLSDSGFYLCASTTQGVSGYTFGSGTRLTVV.

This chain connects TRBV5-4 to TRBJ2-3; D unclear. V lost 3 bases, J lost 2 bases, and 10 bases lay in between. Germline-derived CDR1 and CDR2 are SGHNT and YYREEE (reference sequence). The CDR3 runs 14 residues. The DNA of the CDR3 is TGTGCCAGCAGCTCAAACAGAGTCACAGATACGCAGTATTTT. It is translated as CASSSNRVTDTQYF.

CDR3 sequence (DNA): TGTGCCAGCAGCGCAAGGGGGAGTTTTGCTCAGCCCCAGCATTTT. Its protein product is CASSARGSFAQPQHF. The chain links TRBV9 to TRBJ1-5; a possible D gene is TRBD1 (6 bases). Germline lookup yields CDR1 SGDLS and CDR2 YYNGEE. V dropped 3 bases and J dropped 6 bases, with 16 bases sitting between them. The CDR3 is made up of 15 amino acids. Supplemented by reference TRBV9 and TRBJ1-5, the full variable domain reads DSGVTQTPKHLITATGQRVTLRCSPRSGDLSVYWYQQSLDQGLQFLIQYYNGEERAKGNILERFSAQQFPDLHSELNLSSLELGDSALYFCASSARGSFAQPQHFGDGTRLSIL.

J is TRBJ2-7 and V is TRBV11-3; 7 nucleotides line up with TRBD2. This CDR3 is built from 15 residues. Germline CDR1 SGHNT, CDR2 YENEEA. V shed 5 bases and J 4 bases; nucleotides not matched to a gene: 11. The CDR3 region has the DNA TGTGCCAGCAGCAAGCCGCCCGGGACTAAGTACGAGCAGTACTTC. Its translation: CASSKPPGTKYEQYF. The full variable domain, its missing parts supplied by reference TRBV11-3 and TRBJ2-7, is EAGVVQSPRYKIIEKKQPVAFWCNPISGHNTLYWYLQNLGQGPELLIRYENEEAVDDSQLPKDRFSAERLKGVDSTLKIQPAELGDSAVYLCASSKPPGTKYEQYFGPGTRLTVT.

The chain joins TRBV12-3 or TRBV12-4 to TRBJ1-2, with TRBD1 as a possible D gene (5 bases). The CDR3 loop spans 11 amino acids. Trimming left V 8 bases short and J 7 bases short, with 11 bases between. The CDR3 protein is CASGAGGGYTF. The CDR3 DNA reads TGTGCCAGCGGGGCCGGGGGTGGCTACACCTTC.

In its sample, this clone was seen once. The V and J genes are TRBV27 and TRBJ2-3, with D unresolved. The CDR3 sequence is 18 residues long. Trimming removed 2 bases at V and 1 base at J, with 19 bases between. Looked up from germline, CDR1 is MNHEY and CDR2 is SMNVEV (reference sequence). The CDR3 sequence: CASSLRSVAVYGTDTQYF. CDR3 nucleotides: TGTGCCAGCAGTTTACGGTCAGTAGCAGTCTACGGCACAGATACGCAGTATTTT.

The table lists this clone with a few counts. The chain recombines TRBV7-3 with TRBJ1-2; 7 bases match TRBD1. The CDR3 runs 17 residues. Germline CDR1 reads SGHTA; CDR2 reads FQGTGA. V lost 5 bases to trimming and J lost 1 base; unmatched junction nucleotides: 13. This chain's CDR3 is CASSPHGTVSSNYGYTF. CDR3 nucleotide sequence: TGTGCCAGCAGCCCGCACGGGACAGTCTCCAGTAACTATGGCTACACCTTC.

CDR3 amino acids: CASGEGGGDTEAFF. CDR3 bases: TGCGCCAGCGGGGAGGGCGGAGGGGACACTGAAGCTTTCTTT. The genes are TRBV5-1 and TRBJ1-1, with D possibly TRBD1 on 5 matching bases. V was pared by 7 bases and J by 3 bases, with 16 bases between. CDR1 and CDR2 (germline): SGHRS, YFSETQ. CDR3 size: 14 residues.

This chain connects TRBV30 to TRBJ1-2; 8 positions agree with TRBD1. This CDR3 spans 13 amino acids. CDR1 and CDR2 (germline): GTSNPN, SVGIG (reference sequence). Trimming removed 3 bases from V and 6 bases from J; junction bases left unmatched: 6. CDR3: CAWSQTGADGYTF. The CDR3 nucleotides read TGTGCCTGGAGCCAGACAGGGGCTGATGGCTACACCTTC.

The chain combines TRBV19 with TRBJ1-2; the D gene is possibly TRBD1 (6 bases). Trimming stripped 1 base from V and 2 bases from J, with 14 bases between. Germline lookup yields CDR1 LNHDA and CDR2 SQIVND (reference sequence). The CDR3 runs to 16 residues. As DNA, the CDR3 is TGTGCCAGTAGTATAGGGGGCGGGGGCGCGAACTATGGCTACACCTTC. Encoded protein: CASSIGGGGANYGYTF.

CDR3 region: CASSSAQGYNSPLHF. The CDR3 coding sequence is TGTGCCAGCAGCTCAGCGCAGGGGTATAATTCACCCCTCCACTTT. The chain recombines TRBV21-1 with TRBJ1-6; TRBD1 is the table's D call, not checked against the DNA. TRBV21-1 is recorded as a pseudogene. The CDR3 totals 15 residues.

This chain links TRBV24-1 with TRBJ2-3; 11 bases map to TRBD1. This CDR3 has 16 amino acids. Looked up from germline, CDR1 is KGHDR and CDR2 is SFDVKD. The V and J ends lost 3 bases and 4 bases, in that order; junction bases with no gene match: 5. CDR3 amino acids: CATSDPGQGGSDTQYF. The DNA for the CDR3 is TGTGCCACCAGTGATCCGGGACAGGGGGGGTCAGATACGCAGTATTTT.

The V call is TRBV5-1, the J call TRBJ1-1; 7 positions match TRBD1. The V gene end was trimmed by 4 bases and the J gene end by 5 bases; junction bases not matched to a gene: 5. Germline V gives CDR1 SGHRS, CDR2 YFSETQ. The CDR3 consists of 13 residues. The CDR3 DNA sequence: TGCGCCAGCAGCCCAGGGGGTCCTACTGAAGCTTTCTTT. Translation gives CASSPGGPTEAFF. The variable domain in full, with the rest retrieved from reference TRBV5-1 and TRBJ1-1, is KAGVTQTPRYLIKTRGQQVTLSCSPISGHRSVSWYQQTPGQGLQFLFEYFSETQRNKGNFPGRFSGRQFSNSRSEMNVSTLELGDSALYLCASSPGGPTEAFFGQGTRLTVV.

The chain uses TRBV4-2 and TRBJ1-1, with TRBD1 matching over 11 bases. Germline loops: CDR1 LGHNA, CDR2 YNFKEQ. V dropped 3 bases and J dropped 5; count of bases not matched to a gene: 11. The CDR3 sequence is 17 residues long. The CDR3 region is CASSHLPGQGVGTEAFF. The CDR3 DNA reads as TGTGCCAGCAGCCACCTCCCGGGACAGGGGGTGGGGACTGAAGCTTTCTTT.

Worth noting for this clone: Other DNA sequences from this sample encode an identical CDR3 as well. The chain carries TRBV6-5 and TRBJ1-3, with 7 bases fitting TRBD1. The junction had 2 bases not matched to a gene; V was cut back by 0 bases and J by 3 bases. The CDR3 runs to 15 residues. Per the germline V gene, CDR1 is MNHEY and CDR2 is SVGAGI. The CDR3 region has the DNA TGTGCCAGCAGTTACTCCACAGGGGTTGGAAACACCATATATTTT. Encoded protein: CASSYSTGVGNTIYF.

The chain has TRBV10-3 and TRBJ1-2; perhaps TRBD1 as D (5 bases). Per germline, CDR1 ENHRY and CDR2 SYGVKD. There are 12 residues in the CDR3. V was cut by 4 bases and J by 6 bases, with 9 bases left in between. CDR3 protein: CAISGGRNGYTF. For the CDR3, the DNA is TGTGCCATCAGTGGGGGCAGGAATGGCTACACCTTC.

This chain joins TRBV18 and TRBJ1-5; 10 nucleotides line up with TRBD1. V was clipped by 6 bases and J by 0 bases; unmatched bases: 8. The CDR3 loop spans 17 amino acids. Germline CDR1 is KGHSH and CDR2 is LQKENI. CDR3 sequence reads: CASSLGQGGGSNQPQHF. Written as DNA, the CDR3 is TGTGCCAGCTCCCTAGGACAGGGGGGAGGTAGCAATCAGCCCCAGCATTTT.

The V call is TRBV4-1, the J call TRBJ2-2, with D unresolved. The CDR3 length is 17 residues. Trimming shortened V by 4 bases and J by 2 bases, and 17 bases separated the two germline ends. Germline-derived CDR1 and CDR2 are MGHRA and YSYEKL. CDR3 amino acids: CASSPPSRSINTGELFF. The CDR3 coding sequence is TGCGCCAGCAGCCCCCCGAGTCGTTCTATCAACACCGGGGAGCTGTTTTTT.

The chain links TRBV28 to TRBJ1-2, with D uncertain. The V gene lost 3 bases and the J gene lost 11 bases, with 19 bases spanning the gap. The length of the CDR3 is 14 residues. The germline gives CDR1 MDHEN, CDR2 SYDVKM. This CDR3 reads CASSFGSSRRSYTF. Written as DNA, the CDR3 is TGTGCCAGCAGTTTTGGATCAAGCAGGCGTTCTTACACCTTC.

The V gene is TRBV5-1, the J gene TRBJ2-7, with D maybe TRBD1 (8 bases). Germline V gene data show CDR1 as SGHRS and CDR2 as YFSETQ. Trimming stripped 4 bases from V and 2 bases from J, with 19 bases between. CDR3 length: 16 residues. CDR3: CASSTPTGGGAYEQYF. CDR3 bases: TGCGCCAGCAGCACCCCTACAGGGGGGGGTGCCTACGAGCAGTACTTC. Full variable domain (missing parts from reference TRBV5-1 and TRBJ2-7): KAGVTQTPRYLIKTRGQQVTLSCSPISGHRSVSWYQQTPGQGLQFLFEYFSETQRNKGNFPGRFSGRQFSNSRSEMNVSTLELGDSALYLCASSTPTGGGAYEQYFGPGTRLTVT.

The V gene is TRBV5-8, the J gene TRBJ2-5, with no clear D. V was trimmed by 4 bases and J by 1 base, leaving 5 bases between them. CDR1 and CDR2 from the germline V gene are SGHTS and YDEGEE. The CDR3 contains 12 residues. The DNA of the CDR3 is TGTGCCAGCAGCAACACCCAAGAGACCCAGTACTTC. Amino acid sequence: CASSNTQETQYF.